The 32 T cell receptor beta chains presented below share a single source sample, sequenced in a study of long-term antiretroviral therapy in people with HIV. This was the immunoSEQ v3.0 assay at survey level. TCRdb's table, derived via immunoSEQ multiplex PCR, lists solely in-frame clones and lacks some. Here the sample spans roughly 25,000 clones, less than 90% being singletons. Specimen: unsorted PBMCs, collected 0.4 years after starting antiretroviral therapy. These receptor sequences come from a man between 45 and 60 years old with HIV.

The V call is TRBV7-2, the J call TRBJ1-2; TRBD1 agrees at 8 bases. Germline lookup yields CDR1 SGHTA and CDR2 FQGNSA. The CDR3 length is 15 residues. The junction had 12 bases not matched to a gene; V was cut back by 4 bases and J by 8 bases. The DNA of the CDR3 is TGTGCCAGCAGCTACCGCCAGGGGGCGCTAGGAGGCTACACCTTC. Its translation: CASSYRQGALGGYTF. The full variable domain, completed using reference TRBV7-2 and TRBJ1-2, is GAGVSQSPSNKVTEKGKDVELRCDPISGHTALYWYRQSLGQGLEFLIYFQGNSAPDKSGLPSDRFSAERTGGSVSTLTIQRTQQEDSAVYLCASSYRQGALGGYTFGSGTRLTVV.

The V and J genes are TRBV14 and TRBJ1-4, with D perhaps matching TRBD1 (6 bases). V was clipped by 4 bases and J by 8 bases, with 17 bases between them. The CDR3 extends over 15 amino acids. Germline V gene lookup returns CDR1 SGHDN and CDR2 FVKESK. The CDR3 spells CASSPRSRDTEKLFF. DNA for the CDR3: TGTGCCAGCAGCCCGCGAAGCCGGGACACCGAAAAACTGTTTTTT.

V is TRBV27 and J is TRBJ1-4, with a weak D call TRBD1 (5 bases). Germline CDR1 MNHEY, CDR2 SMNVEV (reference sequence). CDR3 size: 15 residues. Trimming stripped 0 bases from V and 4 bases from J, with 9 bases between. CDR3 bases: TGTGCCAGCAGTTTATCGGGGGTCCTTAATGAAAAACTGTTTTTT. Translation: CASSLSGVLNEKLFF.

The chain uses TRBV5-1 and TRBJ1-1; D is possibly TRBD1 (6 bases). Germline V gene data show CDR1 as SGHRS and CDR2 as YFSETQ. The CDR3 runs to 15 residues. V was pared by 0 bases and J by 0 bases, with 9 bases between. CDR3 loop: CASSLVDSLNTEAFF. CDR3 nucleotides: TGCGCCAGCAGCTTGGTGGACAGCTTGAACACTGAAGCTTTCTTT.

The chain has TRBV28 and TRBJ1-5, with 7 bases matching TRBD1. Germline V gives CDR1 MDHEN, CDR2 SYDVKM. The CDR3 runs 16 residues. V lost 5 bases to trimming and J lost 4 bases; unmatched junction nucleotides: 11. CDR3 DNA: TGTGCCAGCAGTGGGACAGCCCTGGCCTCTAATCAGCCCCAGCATTTT. It yields the protein CASSGTALASNQPQHF.

The rearrangement uses TRBV4-3 and TRBJ1-1, with 9 nucleotides matching TRBD1. The CDR3 consists of 16 residues. Germline assignment: CDR1 LGHNA and CDR2 YSLEER. With V trimmed by 3 bases and J by 3 bases, 8 bases remained unmatched. The chain's CDR3 is CASSHPGGQGHTEAFF. CDR3 DNA: TGCGCCAGCAGCCATCCTGGAGGACAGGGGCACACTGAAGCTTTCTTT.

The chain combines TRBV19 with TRBJ2-7, with TRBD2 identical over 13 bases. With 10 bases clipped from V and 2 bases from J, the junction kept 5 bases outside the gene matches. The CDR3 consists of 14 residues. Germline-derived CDR1 and CDR2 are LNHDA and SQIVND (reference sequence). The CDR3 region has the DNA TGTGCCAAGCCCGGGACTAGCGGGGCCTACGAGCAGTACTTC. It is translated as CAKPGTSGAYEQYF.

The rearrangement uses TRBV7-2 and TRBJ2-5, with D unclear. The CDR3 has 14 residues. V was shortened by 0 bases and J by 6 bases, with 11 bases between the two germline ends. Per the germline V gene, CDR1 is SGHTA and CDR2 is FQGNSA. Written as DNA, the CDR3 is TGTGCCAGCAGCTTAGCCTGGCAGCTGCAGACCCAGTACTTC. It is translated as CASSLAWQLQTQYF.

The chain joins TRBV4-1 to TRBJ2-5; 8 nucleotides align to TRBD2. Germline CDR1 is MGHRA and CDR2 is YSYEKL. CDR3 size: 16 residues. V trimming: 3 bases; J trimming: 5 bases; junction bases outside the gene matches: 11. CDR3 sequence: CASSQAPAGGSETQYF. Written as DNA, the CDR3 is TGCGCCAGCAGCCAGGCCCCTGCGGGGGGATCGGAGACCCAGTACTTC.

In nucleotides, the CDR3 is TGTGCCAGCCGCACTCCTGGAGAGACCCAGTACTTC. Its protein product is CASRTPGETQYF. This rearrangement joins TRBV2 to TRBJ2-5; D call uncertain. This CDR3 region has 12 residues. The V gene lost 8 bases and the J gene lost 4 bases, with 11 bases spanning the gap. The V gene's germline CDR1 is SNHLY and CDR2 FYNNEI.

A single count supports this clone. This rearrangement joins TRBV23-1 to TRBJ2-7, with 7 bases identical to TRBD1. TRBV23-1 is marked as an open reading frame, function uncertain. With 8 bases clipped from V and 0 bases from J, the junction kept 7 bases outside the gene matches. CDR3 length: 14 amino acids. CDR3 sequence: CASLGQGVSYEQYF. CDR3 bases: TGCGCCAGCTTAGGGCAGGGGGTCTCCTACGAGCAGTACTTC.

The chain links TRBV5-1 to TRBJ2-5, with D tentatively TRBD2 (7 bases). The CDR3 is made up of 13 amino acids. Trimming cost V 4 bases and J 6 bases, with 13 bases left between them. Per the germline V gene, CDR1 is SGHRS and CDR2 is YFSETQ. The CDR3 nucleotides read TGCGCCAGCAGCCCTTCGGGGGGCCAGACCCAGTACTTC. Its translation: CASSPSGGQTQYF.

As for this clone: Relative to the germline gene, one junction end is altered; a read error may explain this. The V call is TRBV5-6, the J call TRBJ2-7, with a tentative D call TRBD1 (5 bases). The germline gives CDR1 SGHDT, CDR2 YYEEEE. CDR3 length: 12 residues. The CDR3 protein is CASRLGLDEQYF. The CDR3 bases are TGTGCCAGCAGGTTGGGGCTCGACGAGCAGTACTTC.

The chain combines TRBV5-8 with TRBJ1-5; no reliable D call. The V and J ends lost 0 bases and 7 bases respectively, with 11 bases between them. The CDR3 contains 14 residues. Germline V gene sequence: CDR1 SGHTS, CDR2 YDEGEE. As DNA, the CDR3 is TGTGCCAGCAGCTTGGGACTCGACGGCCAGCCCCAGCATTTT. Translation: CASSLGLDGQPQHF.

The gene calls are TRBV5-4 and TRBJ2-7; D unclear. Trimming took off 4 bases at V and 2 bases at J, with 4 bases between the two ends. This CDR3 spans 11 amino acids. Germline-derived CDR1 and CDR2 are SGHNT and YYREEE (reference sequence). The CDR3, as DNA: TGTGCCAGCAGCGACACCTACGAGCAGTACTTC. Amino acid sequence: CASSDTYEQYF.

The DNA of the CDR3 is TGTGCCAGTAGGGACGTCAATCAGCCCCAGCATTTT. This translates into CASRDVNQPQHF. The V and J genes are TRBV19 and TRBJ1-5, with D uncertain. The V end lost 6 bases, the J end lost 3 bases, and 6 bases lay between the germline ends. This CDR3 spans 12 amino acids. CDR1 is LNHDA and CDR2 is SQIVND in the germline V gene (reference sequence).

The table lists this clone with a few counts. The chain links TRBV25-1 to TRBJ1-2; 11 positions agree with TRBD1. This CDR3 comprises 14 residues. The J segment lost 8 bases and the V segment lost 2 bases, leaving 4 bases of the junction unmatched. Germline CDR1 reads MGHDK; CDR2 reads SYGVNS. The CDR3 DNA follows: TGTGCCAGCAGTGAACCGGGACAGGGGGGAGGCTACACCTTC. It specifies CASSEPGQGGGYTF.

The DNA of the CDR3 is TGTGCCAGCAGTTATCCGGGACATAACACCGGGGAGCTGTTTTTT. Protein product: CASSYPGHNTGELFF. The chain combines TRBV28 with TRBJ2-2; D possibly corresponds to TRBD1 (6 bases). CDR1 is MDHEN, CDR2 SYDVKM, per germline. CDR3 size: 15 residues. Trimming took 4 bases from V and 2 from J, leaving 11 bases between them.

The chain couples TRBV29-1 to TRBJ1-4, with 10 nucleotides matching TRBD1. The CDR3 has 13 amino acids. V lost 6 bases to trimming and J lost 6 bases; unmatched junction nucleotides: 4. Germline CDR1 reads SQVTM; CDR2 reads ANQGSEA. This chain's CDR3 is CSVTGTGDEKLFF. In DNA form, the CDR3 reads TGCAGCGTGACCGGGACAGGGGATGAAAAACTGTTTTTT.

The CDR3 DNA follows: TGTGCCAGCAGTACAGGGGCAGGGACCGGAGAGACCCAGTACTTC. Its translation: CASSTGAGTGETQYF. The chain has TRBV7-2 and TRBJ2-5, with TRBD1 matching 7 bases. There are 15 residues in the CDR3. The J segment lost 4 bases and the V segment lost 6 bases, leaving 11 bases of the junction unmatched. Germline V gene sequence: CDR1 SGHTA, CDR2 FQGNSA.

CDR3 nucleotide sequence: TGTGCCACCAGCAGAGATCTCGTACAGGGCAATCAGCCCCAGCATTTT. Its protein product is CATSRDLVQGNQPQHF. The chain employs TRBV15 and TRBJ1-5, with D possibly matching TRBD1 (5 bases). V was cut by 0 bases and J by 2 bases, with 11 bases left in between. Germline loops: CDR1 LNHNV, CDR2 YYDKDF (reference sequence). CDR3 length: 16 residues.

V usage is TRBV2 and J usage is TRBJ2-7; 8 positions agree with TRBD1. Unmatched junction bases numbered 6, after V lost 6 bases and J lost 5 bases. This CDR3 has 13 amino acids. Germline lookup yields CDR1 SNHLY and CDR2 FYNNEI. The CDR3 here is CASSRTGLNEQYF. In DNA, the CDR3 is TGTGCCAGCAGCCGGACAGGGTTAAACGAGCAGTACTTC. Full variable domain (rest looked up from reference TRBV2 and TRBJ2-7): EPEVTQTPSHQVTQMGQEVILRCVPISNHLYFYWYRQILGQKVEFLVSFYNNEISEKSEIFDDQFSVERPDGSNFTLKIRSTKLEDSAMYFCASSRTGLNEQYFGPGTRLTVT.

V and J are TRBV27 and TRBJ2-1; the D is unclear. Per the germline V gene, CDR1 is MNHEY and CDR2 is SMNVEV (reference sequence). CDR3 length: 10 amino acids. V was cut by 3 bases and J by 7 bases, with 1 base left in between. CDR3 bases: TGTGCCAGCAGTTTTAATGAGCAGTTCTTC. This codes for CASSFNEQFF.

V is TRBV4-3 and J is TRBJ2-1; 7 bases line up with TRBD1. V lost 3 bases and J lost 8; bases outside the gene matches: 10. Germline CDR1 is LGHNA and CDR2 is YSLEER. CDR3 size: 15 residues. CDR3 sequence (DNA): TGCGCCAGCAGCCAGGAATCGACAGGGAAGGATGAGCAGTTCTTC. As protein: CASSQESTGKDEQFF.

The rearrangement joins TRBV19 to TRBJ1-4; 7 bases map to TRBD1. The J segment lost 0 bases and the V segment lost 10 bases, leaving 8 bases of the junction unmatched. The CDR3 runs 15 residues. The germline CDR1 and CDR2 sequences are LNHDA and SQIVND (reference sequence). The CDR3 protein is CATGEGQSTNEKLFF. The CDR3 DNA reads TGTGCCACCGGCGAGGGACAGTCAACTAATGAAAAACTGTTTTTT.

CDR3 sequence reads: CASSREDIFEQYF. The CDR3 DNA sequence: TGTGCCAGCAGCCGGGAGGACATTTTCGAGCAGTACTTC. The chain recombines TRBV5-6 with TRBJ2-7; the match to TRBD2 covers 7 bases. Germline V gene lookup returns CDR1 SGHDT and CDR2 YYEEEE. J gave up 6 bases and V 4 bases, and 7 bases lay outside the gene matches. The CDR3 spans 13 residues.

This clone appeared a few times. V and J are TRBV29-1 and TRBJ2-5; 9 nucleotides agree with TRBD1. In germline, CDR1 is SQVTM, CDR2 ANQGSEA. V lost 7 bases and J lost 4; bases outside the gene matches: 10. The CDR3 loop spans 14 amino acids. This chain's CDR3 is CSARASDRGETQYF. The CDR3 coding sequence is TGCAGCGCCCGCGCATCGGACAGGGGAGAGACCCAGTACTTC.

The CDR3: CASSVGTSLYGYTF. CDR3 DNA: TGTGCCAGCAGCGTGGGGACATCACTCTATGGCTACACCTTC. The J gene is TRBJ1-2, the V gene TRBV9; tentatively, D is TRBD1 (6 bases). CDR1 SGDLS and CDR2 YYNGEE come from the germline V gene. The length of the CDR3 is 14 residues. The ends were cut back, 2 bases at V and 4 bases at J, with 12 bases in the middle.

This chain links TRBV7-6 with TRBJ1-3; D is unclear. The CDR3 has 13 amino acids. The germline V gene encodes CDR1 SGHVS and CDR2 FNYEAQ. Trimming took 0 bases from V and 4 from J, leaving 4 bases between them. The CDR3 sequence is CASSLAGGNTIYF. The CDR3 coding sequence is TGTGCCAGCAGCTTAGCAGGGGGAAACACCATATATTTT.

This chain joins TRBV21-1 and TRBJ1-2; the table calls TRBD1, which could not be checked here. TRBV21-1 is a documented pseudogene. The CDR3 covers 13 residues. Written as DNA, the CDR3 is TGTGCCAGCAGCAAAGATACAGGGCGGGGCTACACCTTC. The encoded protein is CASSKDTGRGYTF.

In its sample, this clone was seen a few times. The sample holds other DNA sequences that translate to the same CDR3. This chain connects TRBV19 to TRBJ2-7, with 8 bases that match TRBD1. This CDR3 spans 14 amino acids. J lost 4 bases, V lost 7 bases, and 9 bases had no gene match. The germline CDR1 and CDR2 sequences are LNHDA and SQIVND (reference sequence). The CDR3 bases are TGTGCCAGTACCCCCACAGGGGGTATTTACGAGCAGTACTTC. Its protein is CASTPTGGIYEQYF.

The chain combines TRBV6-5 with TRBJ2-1; perhaps D is TRBD1 or TRBD2 (5 bases each). Trimming cost V 6 bases and J 9 bases, with 18 bases left between them. Germline V gives CDR1 MNHEY, CDR2 SVGAGI. This CDR3 region has 14 residues. The CDR3, as DNA: TGTGCCAGCAGAAAAGCCAATCCAGGGAGTGAGCAGTTCTTC. Amino acid sequence: CASRKANPGSEQFF.